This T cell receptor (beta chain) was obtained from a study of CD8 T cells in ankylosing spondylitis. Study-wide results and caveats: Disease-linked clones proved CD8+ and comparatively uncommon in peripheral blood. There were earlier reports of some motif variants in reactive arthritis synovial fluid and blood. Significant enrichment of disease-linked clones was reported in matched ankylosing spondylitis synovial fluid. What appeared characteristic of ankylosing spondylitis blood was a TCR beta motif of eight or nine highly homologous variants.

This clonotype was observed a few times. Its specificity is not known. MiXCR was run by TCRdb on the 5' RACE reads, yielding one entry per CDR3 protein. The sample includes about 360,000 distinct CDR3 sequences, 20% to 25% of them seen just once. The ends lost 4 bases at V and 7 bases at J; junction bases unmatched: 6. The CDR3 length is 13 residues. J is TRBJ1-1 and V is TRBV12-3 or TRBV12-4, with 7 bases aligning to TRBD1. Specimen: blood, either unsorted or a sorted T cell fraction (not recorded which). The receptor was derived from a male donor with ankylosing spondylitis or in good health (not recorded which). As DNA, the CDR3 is TGTGCCAGCAGTTCAAGCGGACAGGTTGAAGCTTTCTTT. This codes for CASSSSGQVEAFF.